What follows is one T cell receptor beta chain and its context. Original processing methods: Amplification with reference gene primers provided the estimates of nucleated cell counts. Clones were sequenced by immunoSEQ multiplex PCR, and TCRdb holds only the in-frame ones, with some missing. V, J and clone size were drawn from that table, and D and trimming were deduced from the DNA. The top ten hold around 9.6% of the sample, which has a few hundred thousand clones, over 70% seen once. Seattle enrolled patients during active infection and tracked them longitudinally. The sample belongs to a study of blood T cell repertoires in COVID-19. The overall study: Sample material is recorded as cDNA or gDNA derived from T cells, B-cell-depleted T cells, or PBMCs.

The sample was peripheral blood. This clonotype was sampled from a woman aged 70 to 79 with COVID-19, enrolled during active disease.

CDR3 bases: TGTGCCTGGAGAATCATGGGACAGGGGAGTGAAAAACTGTTTTTT. Translating gives CAWRIMGQGSEKLFF. J is TRBJ1-4 and V is TRBV30, with 10 bases aligning to TRBD1. V lost 3 bases and J lost 7; bases outside the gene matches: 8. There are 15 residues in the CDR3. From germline, CDR1 is GTSNPN and CDR2 SVGIG (reference sequence).